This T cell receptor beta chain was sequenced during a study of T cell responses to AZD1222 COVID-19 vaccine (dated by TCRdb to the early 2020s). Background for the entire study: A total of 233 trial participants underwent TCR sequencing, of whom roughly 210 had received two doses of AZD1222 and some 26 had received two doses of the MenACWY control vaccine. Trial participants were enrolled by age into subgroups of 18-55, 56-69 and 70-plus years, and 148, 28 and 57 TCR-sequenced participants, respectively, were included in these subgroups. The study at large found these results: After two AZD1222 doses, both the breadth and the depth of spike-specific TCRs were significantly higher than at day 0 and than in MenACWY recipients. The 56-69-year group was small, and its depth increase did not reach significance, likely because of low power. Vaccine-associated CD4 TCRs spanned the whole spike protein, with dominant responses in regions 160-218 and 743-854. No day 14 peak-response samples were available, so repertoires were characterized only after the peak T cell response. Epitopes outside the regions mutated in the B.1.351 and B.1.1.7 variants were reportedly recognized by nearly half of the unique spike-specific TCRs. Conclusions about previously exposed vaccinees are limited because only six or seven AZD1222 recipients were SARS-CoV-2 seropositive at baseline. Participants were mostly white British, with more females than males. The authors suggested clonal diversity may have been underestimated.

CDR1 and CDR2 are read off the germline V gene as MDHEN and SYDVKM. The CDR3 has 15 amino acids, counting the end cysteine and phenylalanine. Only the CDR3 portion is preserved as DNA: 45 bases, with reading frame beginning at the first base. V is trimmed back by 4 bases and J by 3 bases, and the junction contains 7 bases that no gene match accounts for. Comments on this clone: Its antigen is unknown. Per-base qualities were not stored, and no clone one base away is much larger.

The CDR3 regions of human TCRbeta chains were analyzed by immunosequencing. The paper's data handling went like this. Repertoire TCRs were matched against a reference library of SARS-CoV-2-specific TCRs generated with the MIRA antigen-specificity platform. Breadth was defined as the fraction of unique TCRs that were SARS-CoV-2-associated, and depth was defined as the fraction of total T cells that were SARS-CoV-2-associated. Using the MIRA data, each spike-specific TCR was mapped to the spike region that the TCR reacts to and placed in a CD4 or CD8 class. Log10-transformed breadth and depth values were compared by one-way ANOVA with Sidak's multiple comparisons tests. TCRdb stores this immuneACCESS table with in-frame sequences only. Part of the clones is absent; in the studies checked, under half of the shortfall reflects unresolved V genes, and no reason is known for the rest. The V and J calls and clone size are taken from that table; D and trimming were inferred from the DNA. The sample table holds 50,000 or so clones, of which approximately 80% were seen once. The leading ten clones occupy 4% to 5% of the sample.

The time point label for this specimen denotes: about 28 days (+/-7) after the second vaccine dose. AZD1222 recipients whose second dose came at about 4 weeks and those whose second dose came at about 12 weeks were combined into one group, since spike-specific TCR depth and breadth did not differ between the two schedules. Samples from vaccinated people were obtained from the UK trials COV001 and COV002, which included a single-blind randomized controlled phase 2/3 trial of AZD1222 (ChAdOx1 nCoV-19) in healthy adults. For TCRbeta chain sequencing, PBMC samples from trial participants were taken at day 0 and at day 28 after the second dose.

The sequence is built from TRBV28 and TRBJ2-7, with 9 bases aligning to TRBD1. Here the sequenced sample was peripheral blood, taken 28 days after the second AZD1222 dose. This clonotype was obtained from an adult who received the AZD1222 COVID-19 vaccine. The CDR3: CASSSDRDRVYEQYF. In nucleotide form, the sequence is TGTGCCAGCAGTTCGGACCGGGACAGGGTCTACGAGCAGTACTTC.